This TCR beta chain appears in the sequencing data of a study of siplizumab effects on memory and regulatory T cells. Study findings and constraints: Fewer alloreactive sequences mapped to unstimulated CD4+ memory cells under siplizumab. Contribution to the alloresponse seemed major for naive T cells, which also seemed more diverse than memory cells.

This CDR3 spans 12 amino acids. Germline V gives CDR1 LNHDA, CDR2 SQIVND (reference sequence). V shed 9 bases, J shed 1 base, and the junction held 3 bases outside the gene matches. Sequencing used immunoSEQ multiplex PCR; TCRdb keeps in-frame clones, though not all of them. The table lists tens of thousands of clones, more than 85% of them singletons, with around 0.3% in the top ten. In regard to this clone: Its antigen remains unknown.

What was sequenced was naive CD8+ T cells sorted from blood. This chain joins TRBV19 and TRBJ2-7, with 7 bases matching TRBD1. The receptor's source is a human donor in good health. Here the CDR3 DNA reads TGTGCCAGCAGGGGACAGTCCTACGAGCAGTACTTC. As protein: CASRGQSYEQYF.